This TCR beta chain was captured in a study of human T cells and chemical hapten exposure (dated by TCRdb to the early 2020s). With respect to the entire study: For sensitization, 2% DPC in acetone was applied to a 2 cm by 2 cm area of upper inner arm skin. Patch testing was performed on the upper back with Finn chambers containing 0.01% DPC, and the patch tests were scored after 6 days according to International Contact Dermatitis Research Group standards. Patients additionally received weekly therapeutic DPC doses to the scalp throughout the approximately 25-week study period. The patient cohort, mostly female, included alopecia areata with under or over 50% scalp involvement, alopecia totalis and alopecia universalis. Blood was sampled from patients pre-sensitization (week 0) and at 2, 6 and about 24 weeks after DPC sensitization. In alopecia patients, the study followed how the peripheral blood TCR repertoire changed in vivo over primary and secondary sensitization to diphenylcyclopropenone (DPC), a hapten. Twenty-nine alopecia patients provided blood for TCR sequencing at one to four time points (pre-sensitization, 2, 6 and 24 weeks). Libraries were combined into a pool for sequencing, and differences in TCR yield between samples came mainly from small differences in library volumes within the pool. The paper as a whole reports these results and caveats: Significantly more large CDR3 similarity clusters were formed by expanded TCRs than by pre-sensitization or healthy control sets, consistent with antigen-driven responses. Patch test score correlated positively with the number of PT1 expanded TCRs, reaching significance at thresholds 8, 16 and 32 but not at 4. Repeated subsampling changed both the strength of the expansion versus patch-test correlation and the threshold at which the correlation became significant. Because all patients had alopecia, a presumed autoimmune disease, the immune response of the patients might differ from that of healthy individuals. DPC sensitization did not change the number of TCRs with a frequency above 1 in 1000, and there was no evidence of changes in global repertoire structure.

This clonotype was picked up a small number of times. Its binding antigen is unknown. Nothing much larger sits one base from this clone, and base qualities are not available. Based on the germline V gene, the CDR1 and CDR2 sequences are SGHAT and FQNNGV. V and J lose 5 bases and 3 bases, and a span of 16 bases separates them. The CDR3, cysteine through phenylalanine, is 16 amino acids long. Just the 48-base CDR3 DNA is kept, in frame starting at base 1. Library generation was performed with RACE. Sequencer: NextSeq 500. During library preparation, unique molecular identifiers were attached to individual cDNA molecules so that TCRs could be counted quantitatively and reproducibly. Each blood RNA sample was used to sequence both TCR alpha and TCR beta chains. The paper's data handling went like this. The median number of TCRs per sample was 95,638, ranging from 23,224 to 690,600. The Decombinator software suite was used to annotate V, J and CDR3 in the TCR reads. For PS versus PT1 abundance plots, all samples were subsampled to the same number of TCRs (28,000). Expanded TCRs were defined as absent before sensitization and observed at least eight times at the 2-week time point. TCRdb applied fastp at Q25 and MiXCR to the public reads, then kept only in-frame beta chains. A single entry per CDR3 protein holds the most common genes and DNA from its merged rows. TCRdb's processing, not the authors', yielded these V and J calls. The sample table contains roughly 100,000 distinct CDR3 sequences; only one count was recorded for around 35% of them. The top ten hold around 2.5% of the sample.

This sample's time point label indicates: patch test 3, about 24 weeks after DPC sensitization. Sample treatment or condition, as interpreted from the label and publication: therapeutic diphenylcyclopropenone sensitization with weekly scalp DPC. Blood at each patch-test visit was drawn before the patch test was applied. Patients were eligible if aged 18 to 70, diagnosed with alopecia and judged suitable for DPC therapy, and pregnant patients were excluded. Total RNA was extracted from unfractionated whole blood collected in Tempus Blood RNA tubes. The origin of this receptor is a man aged 40-49 years with alopecia areata. Some clones in this sample may be carry-over from other donors' samples. The sequencing here drew on whole blood, taken in connection with sensitization to the hapten diphenylcyclopropenone (DPC). Rearrangement joined TRBV11-2 to TRBJ2-2; a tentative D call is TRBD1 (6 bases match). This receptor carries the CDR3 CASSKFTGRDTGELFF. The DNA sequence is as follows: TGTGCCAGCAGCAAATTCACAGGGCGGGACACCGGGGAGCTGTTTTTT.